This T cell receptor (beta chain) derives from a study of CD8+CD57+ T cells in acquired aplastic anemia. Study background: CD4+ and CD8+ cells, once sorted, gave DNA averaging about 3 ug. The average read count for CD4+ cells in healthy donors was about 10 million.

Whole-study results and caveats: Patients versus controls showed no significant CD8+ Simpson's diversity difference. Patients and controls turned out to have 25 to 30 CD8+ CDR3 sequences in common.

There are many counts of this clonotype. The antigen remains undetermined. The CDR3 totals 17 residues. With 0 bases removed from V and 5 bases from J, the gap between germline ends came to 19 bases. Germline values: CDR1 SGHAT, CDR2 FQNNGV. Profiles of TCR beta VDJ and CDR3 were generated from a genomic DNA template. TCRdb independently ran MiXCR on the reads; one entry per CDR3 protein. The sample contains 150,000 to 200,000 distinct CDR3 sequences, roughly 48% of which appear only once. Source material: sorted CD4+, CD8+, or CD8+CD57+ T cells (not recorded which) from PBMCs. The clonotype was recovered from a human donor in good health. J is TRBJ1-2 and V is TRBV11-2; perhaps TRBD1 as D (5 bases). CDR3 in DNA: TGTGCCAGCAGCTTAGATCCATTCGAGACAGCGGGGTATGGCTACACCTTC. Translating gives CASSLDPFETAGYGYTF.